These T cell receptor beta chains were read from a single sample in a study of CD8+CD57+ T cells in acquired aplastic anemia. TCRdb reprocessed the reads with MiXCR, giving one entry per CDR3 protein. The sample contains about 270,000 distinct CDR3 sequences, 50% to 70% of which appear only once. The sequenced material came from sorted CD4+, CD8+, or CD8+CD57+ T cells (not recorded which) from PBMCs. These receptor sequences come from a human donor with severe aplastic anemia or a healthy control (not recorded which). The CDR3 runs from the conserved cysteine through the conserved F or W.

V gene,CDR3 protein
TRBV10-3,CAISEANYNEQFF
TRBV2,CASSPYRGGNTEAFF
TRBV19,CASSPGEDEQYF
TRBV19,CASSRWSNQPQHF
TRBV10-2,CASSGHNEQFF
TRBV20-1,CSAKVRDSHYNEQFF
TRBV27,CASSLDRPTDTQYF
TRBV7-9,CASSPIGELFF
TRBV4-1,CASSQGGTGEQPQHF
TRBV9,CASSVGGGVNTEAFF
TRBV5-1,CASRTTGGGEKLFF
TRBV5-1,CASSLDGQGAPYEQYF
TRBV12-3/TRBV12-4,CASSLSADPGSPLHF
TRBV7-9,CASSPRGDQPRHF
TRBV11-2,CASSSSTRGAETQYF
TRBV5-5,CASGIQGALDNEQFF
TRBV11-2,CASSLDPRGGQPQHF
TRBV20-1,CSARGTGWSGNTIYF
TRBV4-1,CASSHINEQFF
TRBV14,CASSPGGWGILYTF
TRBV20-1,CSASSLQGSYEQYF
TRBV7-2,CASTPRGGRETQYF
TRBV9,CASSVGGQPNSPLHF
TRBV19,CASSIAGGCYEQYF
TRBV6-6,CASTVGSGNTIYF
TRBV19,CASSPRRYGYTF
TRBV24-1,CATSGTPNDNEQFF
TRBV24-1,CSTRDPTENQETQYF
TRBV20-1,CSARSRTSSQETQYF
TRBV5-1,CASSLDGGRAGELFF
TRBV6-5,CASSLYRETEAFF
TRBV11-3,CASSSQDGQTQYF
TRBV5-8,CASSLGGLGDNEQFF
TRBV2,CASSDEVTGTDSNQPQHF
TRBV5-1,CASSLGTGMFDSPLHF
TRBV20-1,CSARDGGQETQYF
TRBV10-3,CAISEVRTGYTF
TRBV3-1,CASSHEGGAYEQYF
TRBV7-9,CACSFVQAQETQYF
TRBV7-2,CASSLGLNNYEQYF
TRBV12-3/TRBV12-4,CASSLVAYEQGGSGYTF
TRBV29-1,CSGRQGLGYEQYF
TRBV6-5,CASSYYSGGVGEQFF
TRBV29-1,CRVEGSSQETQYF
TRBV19,CASSIYGLAGDFYNEQFF
TRBV20-1,CSARALTALQETQYF
TRBV7-8,CASSPLGKEQYF
TRBV9,CASSIGPNHEAFF
TRBV2,CASSLSRGSGTDTQYF
TRBV20-1,CSARDGLALNSPLHF
TRBV16,CASSRKTGSYGYTF
TRBV2,CASSEARSSYEQYF
TRBV7-3,CASSSPDSEDRSGNTIYF